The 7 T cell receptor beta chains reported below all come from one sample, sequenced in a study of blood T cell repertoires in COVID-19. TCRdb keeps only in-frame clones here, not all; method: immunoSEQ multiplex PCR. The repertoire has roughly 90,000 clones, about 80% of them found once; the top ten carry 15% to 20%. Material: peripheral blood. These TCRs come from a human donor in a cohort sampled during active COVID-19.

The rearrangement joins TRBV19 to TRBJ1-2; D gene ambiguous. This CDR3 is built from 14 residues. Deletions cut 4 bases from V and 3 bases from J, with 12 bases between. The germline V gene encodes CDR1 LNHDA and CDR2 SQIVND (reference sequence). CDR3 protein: CASSKHTPDYGYTF. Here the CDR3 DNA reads TGTGCCAGTAGTAAACACACACCAGACTATGGCTACACCTTC.

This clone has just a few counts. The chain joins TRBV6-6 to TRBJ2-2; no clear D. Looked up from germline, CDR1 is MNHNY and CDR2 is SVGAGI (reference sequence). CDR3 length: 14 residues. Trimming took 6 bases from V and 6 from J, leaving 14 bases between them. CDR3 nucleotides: TGTGCCAGCAGCCCCGGGTCCTGGGCCGGGGAGCTGTTTTTT. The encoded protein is CASSPGSWAGELFF.

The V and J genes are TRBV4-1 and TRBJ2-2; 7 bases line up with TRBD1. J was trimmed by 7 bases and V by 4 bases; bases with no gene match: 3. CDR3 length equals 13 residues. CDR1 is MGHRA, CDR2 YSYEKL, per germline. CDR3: CASSPRGIGELFF. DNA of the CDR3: TGCGCCAGCAGCCCCAGGGGGATCGGGGAGCTGTTTTTT.

The CDR3 nucleotides are TGCAGCGTTGACGAGGATCACAATGAGCAGTTCTTC. Protein sequence: CSVDEDHNEQFF. The chain links TRBV29-1 to TRBJ2-1; no firm D call. Trimming removed 3 bases at V and 5 bases at J, with 8 bases between. The germline V gene encodes CDR1 SQVTM and CDR2 ANQGSEA. CDR3 size: 12 residues.

The CDR3 region is CASSPDGSSYEQYF. The DNA of the CDR3 is TGTGCCAGCAGTCCCGACGGGAGCTCCTACGAGCAGTACTTC. J is TRBJ2-7 and V is TRBV6-5; TRBD2 is a possible D gene (6 bases). The CDR3 is 14 residues long. The germline V gene has CDR1 MNHEY and CDR2 SVGAGI. V lost 5 bases, J lost 0 bases, and 11 bases lay in between.

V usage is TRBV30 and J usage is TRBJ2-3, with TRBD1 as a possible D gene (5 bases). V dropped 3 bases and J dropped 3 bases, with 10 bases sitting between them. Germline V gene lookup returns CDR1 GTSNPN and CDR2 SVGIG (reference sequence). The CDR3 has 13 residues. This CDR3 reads CAWRKGVTDTQYF. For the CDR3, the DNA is TGTGCCTGGAGGAAAGGGGTGACAGATACGCAGTATTTT.

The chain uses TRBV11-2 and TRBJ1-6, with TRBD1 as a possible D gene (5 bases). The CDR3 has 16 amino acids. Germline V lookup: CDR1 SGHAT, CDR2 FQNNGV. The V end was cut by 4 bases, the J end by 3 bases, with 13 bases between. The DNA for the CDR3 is TGTGCCAGCAGCTCGGGACGGCGGGGCTATAATTCACCCCTCCACTTT. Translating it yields CASSSGRRGYNSPLHF.